Listed here are 21 T cell receptor beta chains from one sample, sequenced in a study of cytomegalovirus exposure and HLA in healthy donors. The PCR contained 60 Vbeta and 13 Jbeta primers. Assay used: immunoSEQ multiplex PCR; TCRdb lists only in-frame clones, some missing. The sample records 130,000 to 150,000 clones, roughly 80% being singletons. Sequenced sample: PBMCs. These receptors came from a man aged 35 to 55 in good health and CMV-seropositive.

The rearrangement uses TRBV11-3 and TRBJ2-1; a possible D gene is TRBD1 (5 bases). CDR1 SGHNT and CDR2 YENEEA come from the germline V gene. V dropped 1 base and J dropped 10 bases, with 14 bases sitting between them. CDR3 length: 14 amino acids. The CDR3 coding sequence is TGTGCCAGCAGCTTAGGCCCTTTCGCAGGGGAGCAGTTCTTC. This encodes CASSLGPFAGEQFF.

CDR3 nucleotide sequence: TGCGCCAGCAGCTTTGGGCGGAACACTGAAGCTTTCTTT. It yields the protein CASSFGRNTEAFF. The V gene is TRBV5-1, the J gene TRBJ1-1; D is ambiguous. Trimming removed 2 bases at V and 1 base at J, with 6 bases between. Germline assignment: CDR1 SGHRS and CDR2 YFSETQ. The CDR3 sequence is 13 residues long.

This chain connects TRBV30 to TRBJ1-2; 7 nucleotides line up with TRBD1. Germline trimming cut 0 bases from V and 7 bases from J; bases unmatched to any gene: 5. From germline, CDR1 is GTSNPN and CDR2 SVGIG (reference sequence). This CDR3 is built from 13 residues. The CDR3 region has the DNA TGTGCCTGGAGTGTACAACAGGGGACTGGCTACACCTTC. Translated, it gives CAWSVQQGTGYTF.

CDR3 amino acids: CASSLSAGWDIQYF. The CDR3 DNA sequence: TGTGCCAGCAGTTTATCGGCAGGGTGGGACATTCAGTACTTC. The chain recombines TRBV27 with TRBJ2-4, with D possibly being TRBD1 (5 bases). Deletions cut 0 bases from V and 8 bases from J, with 11 bases between. Germline CDR1 reads MNHEY; CDR2 reads SMNVEV (reference sequence). This CDR3 is 14 amino acids long.

This clone was seen only once. The chain employs TRBV6-6 and TRBJ2-1; D gene ambiguous. Germline V gene lookup returns CDR1 MNHNY and CDR2 SVGAGI (reference sequence). This CDR3 is 12 amino acids long. V lost 0 bases and J 9 bases, leaving 6 bases between the germline ends. The CDR3 loop reads CASSYSLGEQFF. Here the CDR3 DNA reads TGTGCCAGCAGTTACTCGCTAGGTGAGCAGTTCTTC.

V gene TRBV29-1 combines with J gene TRBJ1-4, with 7 bases lining up with TRBD1. The junction had 4 bases not matched to a gene; V was cut back by 7 bases and J by 5 bases. Germline loops: CDR1 SQVTM, CDR2 ANQGSEA. CDR3 size: 12 residues. The CDR3 DNA is TGCAGCGCGGGACAGACAAATGAAAAACTGTTTTTT. Encoded protein: CSAGQTNEKLFF.

The rearrangement links TRBV2 to TRBJ1-3, with TRBD1 matching 8 bases. CDR3 length: 15 residues. The germline V gene encodes CDR1 SNHLY and CDR2 FYNNEI. V lost 6 bases to trimming and J lost 0 bases; unmatched junction nucleotides: 4. The chain's CDR3 is CASRQDRASGNTIYF. The CDR3 DNA sequence: TGTGCCAGCAGACAGGACAGGGCCTCTGGAAACACCATATATTTT.

The chain uses TRBV28 and TRBJ1-1; D is ambiguous. Germline V gene lookup returns CDR1 MDHEN and CDR2 SYDVKM. Trimming took off 1 base at V and 6 bases at J, with 9 bases between the two ends. This CDR3 spans 13 amino acids. The CDR3 is CASSLYSTPEAFF. The CDR3 DNA reads as TGTGCCAGCAGTTTATACAGTACTCCTGAAGCTTTCTTT.

This chain links TRBV10-3 with TRBJ2-2, with 11 positions matching TRBD1. With 2 bases clipped from V and 9 bases from J, the junction kept 5 bases outside the gene matches. This CDR3 spans 15 amino acids. Germline V gene lookup returns CDR1 ENHRY and CDR2 SYGVKD. The CDR3 here is CAISEPGTGGRELFF. The CDR3 coding sequence is TGTGCCATCAGTGAGCCCGGGACAGGGGGTCGGGAGCTGTTTTTT.

This clone has more than one count but fewer than ten. This chain links TRBV5-5 with TRBJ2-7, with 7 bases matching TRBD1. This CDR3 has 13 residues. V dropped 4 bases and J dropped 2; count of bases not matched to a gene: 3. Germline-derived CDR1 and CDR2 are SGHKS and YYEKEE (reference sequence). The CDR3 DNA reads TGTGCCAGCAGCCCCGGGACAGCCTACGAGCAGTACTTC. Protein sequence: CASSPGTAYEQYF.

The chain uses TRBV19 and TRBJ2-7; D unresolved. The CDR3 has 13 amino acids. Germline V gene data show CDR1 as LNHDA and CDR2 as SQIVND (reference sequence). The ends were cut back, 7 bases at V and 1 base at J, with 11 bases in the middle. CDR3 sequence: CASKSAGSYEQYF. In DNA, the CDR3 is TGTGCCAGTAAATCGGCAGGTTCCTACGAGCAGTACTTC.

This clone appeared a few times. The rearrangement joins TRBV19 to TRBJ1-2; 10 nucleotides align to TRBD1. V shed 3 bases, J shed 1 base, and the junction held 5 bases outside the gene matches. The V gene's germline CDR1 is LNHDA and CDR2 SQIVND (reference sequence). The CDR3 is 16 amino acids. The CDR3 loop is CASSMRTGGLNYGYTF. CDR3 DNA sequence: TGTGCCAGTAGTATGCGGACAGGGGGGCTTAACTATGGCTACACCTTC.

V is TRBV7-9 and J is TRBJ2-7; D is undetermined. This CDR3 region has 12 residues. From germline, CDR1 is SEHNR and CDR2 FQNEAQ (reference sequence). Trimming removed 3 bases at V and 5 bases at J, with 8 bases between. CDR3 nucleotide sequence: TGTGCCAGCAGCTTTTTAGTGGACGAGCAGTACTTC. This sequence encodes CASSFLVDEQYF.

The DNA of the CDR3 is TGTGCCACCAGCAGAGGCGGACTAGCTAGCGGTGAAGAGACCCAGTACTTC. This gives the protein CATSRGGLASGEETQYF. The gene calls are TRBV15 and TRBJ2-5; 8 nucleotides match TRBD2. Per germline, CDR1 LNHNV and CDR2 YYDKDF (reference sequence). The ends lost 1 base at V and 3 bases at J; junction bases unmatched: 10. This CDR3 contains 17 residues.

J is TRBJ1-2 and V is TRBV25-1; TRBD1 matches at 8 bases. CDR1 and CDR2 (germline): MGHDK, SYGVNS. V lost 3 bases to trimming and J lost 8 bases; unmatched junction nucleotides: 8. CDR3 size: 14 residues. Here the CDR3 reads CASSDAGTGRGYTF. The CDR3 region has the DNA TGTGCCAGCAGTGACGCCGGGACAGGCAGGGGCTACACCTTC.

V and J are TRBV7-2 and TRBJ2-7; no firm D call. The ends were cut back, 1 base at V and 0 bases at J, with 10 bases in the middle. This CDR3 comprises 15 residues. From germline, CDR1 is SGHTA and CDR2 FQGNSA. CDR3 nucleotides: TGTGCCAGCAGCTTAGTCGGAGCAGTCTCCTACGAGCAGTACTTC. Translated: CASSLVGAVSYEQYF.

The CDR3 loop reads CASSIDPRGELFF. For the CDR3, the DNA is TGTGCCAGTAGTATAGACCCCCGTGGGGAGCTGTTTTTT. This chain connects TRBV19 to TRBJ2-2, with D unresolved. In germline, CDR1 is LNHDA, CDR2 SQIVND (reference sequence). Trimming shortened V by 0 bases and J by 8 bases, and 7 bases separated the two germline ends. CDR3 length: 13 amino acids.

This clone was observed a single time. The CDR3 protein is CASSVTASSGNTIYF. The CDR3, as DNA: TGTGCCAGCAGCGTGACAGCTAGCTCTGGAAACACCATATATTTT. This sequence joins TRBV6-1 and TRBJ1-3, with D perhaps matching TRBD1 (5 bases). V lost 6 bases and J lost 0, with 12 bases in between. The CDR3 loop spans 15 amino acids. Germline V gene sequence: CDR1 MNHNS, CDR2 SASEGT.

By frequency in the sample, this clone is medium-sized. The chain's CDR3 is CASSPGQGSYNEQFF. DNA for the CDR3: TGTGCCAGCAGCCCGGGACAGGGGTCCTACAATGAGCAGTTCTTC. This chain joins TRBV5-4 and TRBJ2-1, with 10 bases matching TRBD1. Losses at the gene ends were 4 bases for V and 1 base for J; bases not matched to a gene: 2. CDR1 is SGHNT and CDR2 is YYREEE in the germline V gene (reference sequence). The CDR3 spans 15 residues.

CDR3 bases: TGTGCCAGCAGGACAGGGACTGTACCTGAAGCTTTCTTT. Residues: CASRTGTVPEAFF. The gene calls are TRBV27 and TRBJ1-1; 7 bases match TRBD1. The CDR3 has 13 residues. V trimming: 6 bases; J trimming: 6 bases; junction bases outside the gene matches: 7. Germline CDR1 MNHEY, CDR2 SMNVEV (reference sequence).

The chain has TRBV10-3 and TRBJ2-4; 8 bases line up with TRBD2. The V gene end was trimmed by 0 bases and the J gene end by 5 bases; junction bases not matched to a gene: 3. The germline CDR1 and CDR2 sequences are ENHRY and SYGVKD. The CDR3 is 15 residues long. CDR3 loop: CAISESKGLENIQYF. CDR3 DNA sequence: TGTGCCATCAGTGAGTCGAAGGGACTAGAAAACATTCAGTACTTC.